Listed here are 13 T cell receptor beta chains from one sample, sequenced in a study of blood T cells in healthy people across ages. PCR was performed a second time for roughly 7 to 12 cycles using a sample-barcoded 5' primer and a J-beta primer mix. One entry per CDR3 protein, called by TCRdb with MiXCR from the 5' RACE reads. The sample has around 1.5 million distinct CDR3 sequences, approximately 40% seen once. Sequenced: blood. Every receptor here comes from a woman under 30 in good health.

The V call is TRBV9, the J call TRBJ2-1; TRBD2 is a possible D gene (6 bases). V was shortened by 4 bases and J by 9 bases, with 17 bases between the two germline ends. CDR3 length: 14 amino acids. Germline V gene lookup returns CDR1 SGDLS and CDR2 YYNGEE. The CDR3 nucleotides are TGTGCCAGCAGCTCCGGGACTTCCCCCCGTGAGCAGTTCTTC. It yields the protein CASSSGTSPREQFF.

The J gene is TRBJ1-2, the V gene TRBV2; D ambiguous. The V gene lost 3 bases and the J gene lost 0 bases, with 11 bases spanning the gap. The CDR3 has 15 residues. Per the germline V gene, CDR1 is SNHLY and CDR2 is FYNNEI. The CDR3 reads CASSEGAVANYGYTF. CDR3 DNA: TGTGCCAGCAGTGAGGGAGCGGTAGCTAACTATGGCTACACCTTC.

This clonotype was seen only a few times. This chain uses TRBV25-1 with TRBJ2-1, with 7 bases aligning to TRBD1. In germline, CDR1 is MGHDK, CDR2 SYGVNS. The V gene end was trimmed by 4 bases and the J gene end by 8 bases; junction bases not matched to a gene: 11. The CDR3 is 15 amino acids. The CDR3 sequence is CASSATLRGIDEQFF. CDR3 nucleotides: TGTGCCAGCAGTGCAACACTCAGGGGGATCGATGAGCAGTTCTTC.

V and J are TRBV6-1 and TRBJ1-2; D might be TRBD1 (6 bases). The V end was cut by 2 bases, the J end by 7 bases, with 23 bases between. The CDR3 contains 17 residues. Germline assignment: CDR1 MNHNS and CDR2 SASEGT. CDR3: CASSEQSPGASSSGYTF. The CDR3 bases are TGTGCCAGCAGTGAACAGTCGCCAGGGGCATCGTCTAGTGGCTACACCTTC.

The chain combines TRBV7-9 with TRBJ2-3, with D perhaps being TRBD1 or TRBD2 (5 bases each). V lost 5 bases and J lost 0, with 9 bases in between. CDR1 and CDR2 from the germline V gene are SEHNR and FQNEAQ (reference sequence). CDR3 size: 14 residues. CDR3 sequence reads: CASSARDSTDTQYF. The DNA of the CDR3 is TGTGCCAGCAGCGCCAGGGACAGCACAGATACGCAGTATTTT. The variable domain in full, with the rest retrieved from reference TRBV7-9 and TRBJ2-3, is DTGVSQNPRHKITKRGQNVTFRCDPISEHNRLYWYRQTLGQGPEFLTYFQNEAQLEKSRLLSDRFSAERPKGSFSTLEIQRTEQGDSAMYLCASSARDSTDTQYFGPGTRLTVL.

This clonotype was observed a few times. The chain recombines TRBV7-9 with TRBJ2-4; D perhaps matches TRBD2 (5 bases). Germline loops: CDR1 SEHNR, CDR2 FQNEAQ (reference sequence). This CDR3 spans 15 amino acids. Trimming pared 5 bases from V and 1 base from J, leaving 12 bases between. The CDR3 nucleotides read TGTGCCAGCAGCCGCCCGGGGATGGCCAAAAACATTCAGTACTTC. Amino acid sequence: CASSRPGMAKNIQYF.

The chain employs TRBV27 and TRBJ2-3; TRBD1 matches at 7 bases. This CDR3 comprises 14 residues. Germline V lookup: CDR1 MNHEY, CDR2 SMNVEV (reference sequence). V was clipped by 8 bases and J by 1 base; unmatched bases: 6. Written as DNA, the CDR3 is TGTGCCAGCGGTCGGACAGGACGCACAGATACGCAGTATTTT. Amino acid sequence: CASGRTGRTDTQYF.

This clonotype has a handful of counts. The chain is built from TRBV20-1 and TRBJ2-1; TRBD2 agrees at 13 bases. Germline assignment: CDR1 DFQATT and CDR2 SNEGSKA (reference sequence). The length of the CDR3 is 15 residues. V lost 8 bases and J lost 7; bases outside the gene matches: 11. CDR3 coding DNA: TGCAGTCTAATCCCGGGACTAGCGGGAAGGAATGAGCAGTTCTTC. This codes for CSLIPGLAGRNEQFF.

This clonotype was seen more than once but under ten times. This rearrangement joins TRBV5-4 to TRBJ1-2, with TRBD1 identical over 12 bases. This CDR3 is built from 16 residues. Germline assignment: CDR1 SGHNT and CDR2 YYREEE (reference sequence). The J segment lost 5 bases and the V segment lost 4 bases, leaving 9 bases of the junction unmatched. Written as DNA, the CDR3 is TGTGCCAGCAGCCCGTCGGGACAGGGGGCTTTGTATGGCTACACCTTC. Its protein product is CASSPSGQGALYGYTF.

This clonotype has only a few counts. V and J are TRBV27 and TRBJ2-7; TRBD2 matches at 8 bases. Germline-derived CDR1 and CDR2 are MNHEY and SMNVEV (reference sequence). The CDR3 has 15 residues. V gave up 7 bases and J gave up 3 bases; unmatched junction bases: 11. The CDR3 DNA reads TGTGCCAGCAAACGGGAGGGGGGCTTGTACTACGAGCAGTACTTC. Encoded protein: CASKREGGLYYEQYF.

This clonotype was observed a handful of times. V gene TRBV29-1 combines with J gene TRBJ1-2, with 7 bases matching TRBD1. V shed 5 bases and J 0 bases; nucleotides not matched to a gene: 3. In germline, CDR1 is SQVTM, CDR2 ANQGSEA. The CDR3 contains 13 residues. CDR3 amino acids: CSVPGTANYGYTF. The DNA for the CDR3 is TGCAGCGTTCCCGGGACAGCTAACTATGGCTACACCTTC.

The chain carries TRBV5-1 and TRBJ1-6; possible D gene TRBD1, 5 bases. CDR3 length: 13 amino acids. The germline V gene encodes CDR1 SGHRS and CDR2 YFSETQ. Trimming took 5 bases from V and 7 from J, leaving 10 bases between them. CDR3: CASRWDGNSPLHF. The CDR3, as DNA: TGCGCCAGCAGATGGGACGGAAATTCACCCCTCCACTTT. The variable domain in full, with the rest retrieved from reference TRBV5-1 and TRBJ1-6, is KAGVTQTPRYLIKTRGQQVTLSCSPISGHRSVSWYQQTPGQGLQFLFEYFSETQRNKGNFPGRFSGRQFSNSRSEMNVSTLELGDSALYLCASRWDGNSPLHFGNGTRLTVT.

This sequence joins TRBV29-1 and TRBJ1-1, with a weak D call TRBD1 (5 bases). This CDR3 has 14 residues. Germline CDR1 and CDR2: SQVTM and ANQGSEA. Trimming took 4 bases from V and 1 from J, leaving 13 bases between them. The CDR3 loop is CSVVPDTSNTEAFF. In nucleotides, the CDR3 is TGCAGCGTTGTCCCGGACACGTCGAACACTGAAGCTTTCTTT.